This TCR beta chain is from a study of blood T cell repertoires in COVID-19 (dated by TCRdb to between 2020 and 2021). The study in broad terms: Collaborator samples came from the United States, Italy and Spain and covered acute and convalescent phases of COVID-19. The prospective study material was composed of cDNA or gDNA derived from T cells, B-cell-depleted T cells, or PBMCs. Deeply sampled blood TCRbeta repertoires from subjects exposed to, actively infected with, or recovered from COVID-19 were included in the dataset. A freely available public database, intended as a resource for researchers studying the immune response to SARS-CoV-2, is where the repertoires were released. The samples were drawn from two sources: the first 160 participants of the ongoing ImmuneRACE study, and fewer than 1,500 subjects contributed by 6 global collaborators. The sample metadata nearly always contained a de-identified subject ID, COVID-19 status, age in years and sex. Where HLA class I and class II types were available, the types were taken from metadata supplied by the sample provider, not from assay-based typing.

The CDR3 runs 12 residues from the cysteine to the phenylalanine. CDR3 DNA is the only sequence kept; it has 36 bases, read in frame from the first base. CDR1 and CDR2 were assigned from the germline V gene (reference sequence) as MNHNY and SVGAGI. Trimming removed 6 bases from V and 1 base from J, leaving 7 bases between the germline ends. Enrolling through a virtual design, the prospective study's participants ranged in age from roughly 18 to 100 years and lived across more than 20 United States geographic areas. To assign participants to cohorts, the prospective study relied on clinical history that participants themselves reported in a screening survey and a study questionnaire. Exposed participants had been in contact, within 2 weeks of entering the study, with a person who had a PCR-confirmed or clinician-diagnosed case of COVID-19. In the prospective study, mobile phlebotomists collected whole blood, serum and a nasopharyngeal or oropharyngeal swab from each participant. Prospective study participants could optionally give additional blood draws and questionnaires over an approximately two-month period. Blood samples from the prospective study were shipped frozen or at room temperature prior to DNA extraction.

General conclusions and limits of the study: How much clinical and demographic metadata was included differed by source and by participant, and the metadata was provided uncurated.

As to this clone: It has no known antigen specificity. No base qualities exist here, and no much larger clone lies one base off it.

TCRbeta CDR3 regions were amplified from genomic DNA using the immunoSEQ Assay, a bias-controlled multiplex PCR. As for the original processing: Nucleated cell counts per sample were estimated from amplification of reference gene primers within the assay. To quantify the absolute abundance of each unique TCRbeta CDR3 rearrangement, sequence reads were collapsed and filtered. For each sample, productive Simpson clonality was calculated as the square root of Simpson's diversity index across productive rearrangements. The table was pulled from immuneACCESS by TCRdb, which kept in-frame rearrangements only. Such tables lose some clones; where checked, under half of the loss comes from unresolved V genes, and the rest has no known cause. The DNA was the basis for D and trimming; V, J and clone size are from that table. The sample table shows around 240,000 clones, and around 89% are seen once. The top ten constitute 0.85% to 0.95% of the sample.

The source of this sequence is a man aged 50-60 years who had been exposed to COVID-19. This chain is built from TRBV6-6 and TRBJ2-7; no D gene can be assigned with confidence. Material: PBMCs or T cells enriched from blood (not recorded which). The nucleotides read TGTGCCAGCAGCCCCGGGTCCTACGAGCAGTACTTC. This sequence encodes CASSPGSYEQYF.